This TCR beta chain was captured by sequencing in a study of breast tumors, draining lymph nodes, adjacent tissues. Study-wide findings and caveats: Compared with basal-like, luminal-like tumors shared significantly more repertoire with nontumor tissue. The data were judged consistent with most tumor T cells coming from lymph node and expanding in tumor. Tumor repertoires ranked between lymph nodes and nontumor tissue in diversity, with V and J gene preferences. Tumor T cell lymph node origin was a supported hypothesis, not proven.

TCRdb independently ran MiXCR on the multiplex PCR reads; one entry per CDR3 protein. The repertoire has some 130,000 distinct CDR3 sequences, about 20% of them found once; the top ten carry 2% to 2.5%. Samples came from axillary lymph nodes draining the breast cancer. Trimming took off 3 bases at V and 2 bases at J, with 7 bases between the two ends. The germline CDR1 and CDR2 sequences are KGHDR and SFDVKD. This CDR3 has 13 residues. This clonotype was recorded at least ten times. What it binds is not known. Sequenced sample: axillary lymph node tissue. The origin of this receptor is a female donor with breast cancer. Some clones in this sample may be carry-over from other donors' samples. The chain links TRBV24-1 to TRBJ2-7, with unresolved D. The CDR3 protein is CATSDPGAYEQYF. Written as DNA, the CDR3 is TGTGCCACCAGTGATCCGGGCGCCTACGAGCAGTACTTC.